This T cell receptor beta chain was retrieved from a study of cytomegalovirus exposure and HLA in healthy donors. On the study more broadly: Earlier work reported approximately 110 million unique TCR beta sequences from about 200 million T cells. The study's findings and limits: What a later analysis showed was that several of the most significant clusters appeared linked to common viral pathogens. A later analysis found TCR association rates differed by HLA locus, highest for DRB1 and lowest for HLA-C.

This CDR3 is 15 amino acids long. Germline values: CDR1 LGHNA, CDR2 YNFKEQ. V lost 4 bases and J lost 0; bases outside the gene matches: 4. As regards this clone: The antigen remains unidentified.

PCR amplification relied on 60 Vbeta primers (plus 13 Jbeta primers). Generated by immunoSEQ multiplex PCR, the TCRdb table keeps only in-frame clones and is missing some. This table holds roughly 140,000 clones. This rearrangement joins TRBV4-2 to TRBJ1-1; TRBD1 aligns across 8 bases. This sequence was found in a male donor in good health and CMV-seronegative. The sample consisted of PBMCs. The CDR3 protein is CASSPDRALNTEAFF. The CDR3 region has the DNA TGTGCCAGCAGCCCGGACAGGGCGCTGAACACTGAAGCTTTCTTT.